The 20 T cell receptor beta chains below come from one sample, sequenced in a study of molecular identifiers for immune sequencing clone quantification. TCRdb independently ran MiXCR on the PCR reads; one entry per CDR3 protein. Of about 510,000 distinct CDR3 sequences listed, 20% to 25% were seen once; the top ten hold about 0.78%. What was sequenced was naive CD8+ T cells from blood, with Jurkat cell RNA spiked in. The subset denotes: FACS-sorted CD8+CD4-CCR7+CD45RA+ naive T cells. The receptors originated from a human donor in good health. Some libraries in this study had Jurkat cell RNA spiked in.

This clonotype was found many times. The CDR3 sequence: CSARDRDSAGYEQYF. In DNA form, the CDR3 reads TGCAGTGCTAGAGATCGGGATAGCGCGGGGTACGAGCAGTACTTC. The rearrangement uses TRBV20-1 and TRBJ2-7, with a possible D match to TRBD2 (6 bases). Germline CDR1 is DFQATT and CDR2 is SNEGSKA (reference sequence). The V end was cut by 0 bases, the J end by 4 bases, with 16 bases between. CDR3 length equals 15 residues.

On this clonotype itself: This may stem from a read error, because a much larger clone lies one nucleotide away. This sequence joins TRBV4-3 and TRBJ1-4; 9 bases line up with TRBD1. V gave up 1 base and J gave up 6 bases; unmatched junction bases: 0. The CDR3 is 14 residues long. Germline CDR1 and CDR2: LGHNA and YSLEER. The CDR3 loop reads CASSQGQGDEKLFF. The CDR3 DNA is TGCGCCAGCAGCCAAGGACAGGGGGATGAAAAACTGTTTTTT.

V is TRBV7-9 and J is TRBJ2-5; no definite D call. This CDR3 has 13 amino acids. CDR1 is SEHNR, CDR2 FQNEAQ, per germline (reference sequence). V was pared by 1 base and J by 0 bases, with 3 bases between. CDR3 in amino acids: CASSLVHQETQYF. CDR3 in DNA: TGTGCCAGCAGCTTAGTCCACCAAGAGACCCAGTACTTC.

This clonotype was detected a few times. This chain connects TRBV7-8 to TRBJ2-3; no definite D call. Germline CDR1 and CDR2: SGHVS and FQNEAQ. The V and J ends lost 2 bases and 2 bases respectively, with 11 bases between them. The CDR3 totals 15 residues. For the CDR3, the DNA is TGTGCCAGCAGCTTAAGTGGGTATAACACAGATACGCAGTATTTT. It specifies CASSLSGYNTDTQYF.

At least ten counts were recorded for this clonotype. This sequence joins TRBV12-3 or TRBV12-4 and TRBJ1-2, with D unresolved. The CDR3 is 13 residues long. Trimming took off 7 bases at V and 7 bases at J, with 16 bases between the two ends. The CDR3 coding sequence is TGTGCCAGCAACGGAGGTCGCGGTAGTGGCTACACCTTC. Its protein product is CASNGGRGSGYTF.

As concerns this clonotype: This may come from a read error, since a much larger clone is one base off. The chain has TRBV6-5 and TRBJ2-1, with unresolved D. V lost 8 bases to trimming and J lost 8 bases, with 16 bases between them. Germline loops: CDR1 MNHEY, CDR2 SVGAGI. CDR3 size: 13 residues. The CDR3 sequence is CASGRNPVDEQFF. The DNA for the CDR3 is TGTGCCAGCGGCCGGAACCCTGTGGATGAGCAGTTCTTC.

This clonotype appeared many times. This rearrangement joins TRBV28 to TRBJ1-1; 8 nucleotides agree with TRBD1. Trimming took 2 bases from V and 4 from J; bases not matched to a gene: 6. The CDR3 consists of 15 residues. CDR1 and CDR2 (germline): MDHEN, SYDVKM. This chain's CDR3 is CASSLGPGTGTEAFF. The CDR3 region has the DNA TGTGCCAGCAGTTTAGGACCAGGGACAGGCACTGAAGCTTTCTTT.

This clonotype was detected ten times or more. The chain joins TRBV29-1 to TRBJ2-1; 9 nucleotides agree with TRBD2. CDR3 size: 16 residues. In germline, CDR1 is SQVTM, CDR2 ANQGSEA. V shed 0 bases, J shed 12 bases, and the junction held 15 bases outside the gene matches. The CDR3, as DNA: TGCAGCGTTGAAGACCCCCTAGCGGGAAAAGGGTATGGGCAGTTCTTC. As protein: CSVEDPLAGKGYGQFF.

This clonotype was found many times. V and J are TRBV27 and TRBJ2-7; TRBD2 agrees at 7 bases. V lost 4 bases to trimming and J lost 2 bases; unmatched junction nucleotides: 5. This CDR3 comprises 14 residues. Germline values: CDR1 MNHEY, CDR2 SMNVEV (reference sequence). The CDR3 DNA follows: TGTGCCAGCAGTTCCTCCCTAGCGGCCTACGAGCAGTACTTC. Translating gives CASSSSLAAYEQYF.

With respect to this clonotype: The junction differs from germline at one of its ends, possibly a read error. V usage is TRBV29-1 and J usage is TRBJ1-3; D gene uncertain. CDR3 length: 14 amino acids. Germline V gene data show CDR1 as SQVTM and CDR2 as ANQGSEA. CDR3 in DNA: TGCAGCGTTGTACTACGGGGATCTGGAGACACCATATATTTT. Translation: CSVVLRGSGDTIYF.

V and J are TRBV7-9 and TRBJ2-1; 11 bases line up with TRBD2. The V gene's germline CDR1 is SEHNR and CDR2 FQNEAQ (reference sequence). The CDR3 is 17 residues long. V shed 8 bases and J 10 bases; nucleotides not matched to a gene: 19. The CDR3 coding sequence is TGTGCCAGCTGCAATCCCGGGGCTGCTAGCGGGAGGTACGAGCAGTTCTTC. Translation gives CASCNPGAASGRYEQFF.

V is TRBV6-2 or TRBV6-3 and J is TRBJ1-5; D gene uncertain. Germline V gene sequence: CDR1 MNHEY, CDR2 SVGEGT. The CDR3 length is 14 residues. V lost 6 bases and J 4 bases, leaving 13 bases between the germline ends. The DNA for the CDR3 is TGTGCCAGCAGGTTCGGACTGCCTAATCAGCCCCAGCATTTT. Protein sequence: CASRFGLPNQPQHF.

The table lists this clonotype with a few counts. J is TRBJ1-6 and V is TRBV13; 10 bases are a match to TRBD1. Germline CDR1 reads PRHDT; CDR2 reads FYEKMQ (reference sequence). This CDR3 has 17 amino acids. Trimming at V came to 5 bases and at J to 10 bases, leaving 14 bases not matched to a gene. Here the CDR3 reads CASSPQMTGGGGSPLHF. CDR3 coding DNA: TGTGCCAGCAGCCCCCAAATGACAGGGGGCGGAGGGTCACCCCTCCACTTT.

The rearrangement joins TRBV19 to TRBJ2-1; 7 bases line up with TRBD2. Germline V gene sequence: CDR1 LNHDA, CDR2 SQIVND (reference sequence). Germline trimming cut 7 bases from V and 4 bases from J; bases unmatched to any gene: 7. This CDR3 contains 14 residues. CDR3 bases: TGTGCCAGTACCTGGGGCGGGAGTTACAATGAGCAGTTCTTC. Amino acid sequence: CASTWGGSYNEQFF.

This clonotype was observed many times. The J gene is TRBJ1-4, the V gene TRBV10-2; no clear D gene. Germline lookup yields CDR1 WSHSY and CDR2 SAAADI. CDR3 size: 14 residues. Trimming took off 11 bases at V and 5 bases at J, with 18 bases between the two ends. The CDR3 nucleotides are TGCGCCGGCCCGGTGACTCCAGGCAATGAAAAACTGTTTTTT. Translation: CAGPVTPGNEKLFF.

This clonotype appeared many times. V and J are TRBV4-3 and TRBJ1-1; D gene uncertain. CDR1 and CDR2 (germline): LGHNA, YSLEER. There are 15 residues in the CDR3. V was shortened by 0 bases and J by 1 base, with 9 bases between the two germline ends. The CDR3 sequence: CASSQDIWPNTEAFF. CDR3 coding DNA: TGCGCCAGCAGCCAAGATATTTGGCCGAACACTGAAGCTTTCTTT.

This clonotype was detected many times. The CDR3 region has the DNA TGTGCCAGCAGTTACGTCCAGACCAATCAGCCCCAGCATTTT. Protein product: CASSYVQTNQPQHF. The chain carries TRBV6-2 or TRBV6-3 and TRBJ1-5; D not resolved. The CDR3 covers 14 residues. Germline CDR1 is MNHEY and CDR2 is SVGEGT. V lost 2 bases to trimming and J lost 3 bases, with 8 bases between them.

This chain uses TRBV9 with TRBJ1-4; the match to TRBD1 covers 7 bases. CDR3 size: 17 residues. V shed 0 bases, J shed 0 bases, and the junction held 5 bases outside the gene matches. CDR1 SGDLS and CDR2 YYNGEE come from the germline V gene. The CDR3 coding sequence is TGTGCCAGCAGCGTAGACCCGACAGGGTCAACTAATGAAAAACTGTTTTTT. Its translation is CASSVDPTGSTNEKLFF.

The J gene is TRBJ2-7, the V gene TRBV27; possibly TRBD1 or TRBD2 for D (5 bases each). The germline V gene encodes CDR1 MNHEY and CDR2 SMNVEV (reference sequence). The CDR3 has 14 amino acids. Between the trimmed V and J ends, which lost 7 bases and 2 bases, there was a span of 15 bases. CDR3 residues: CASNGRGGAYEQYF. The CDR3 region has the DNA TGTGCCAGCAACGGCCGGGGCGGAGCCTACGAGCAGTACTTC.

This clonotype turned up a few times. The chain is built from TRBV6-5 and TRBJ2-7; 10 bases map to TRBD1. Losses at the gene ends were 0 bases for V and 2 bases for J; bases not matched to a gene: 7. The CDR3 length is 17 residues. Germline values: CDR1 MNHEY, CDR2 SVGAGI. CDR3 protein: CASSYSLRQGAPYEQYF. CDR3 in DNA: TGTGCCAGCAGTTACTCATTGCGACAGGGGGCCCCCTACGAGCAGTACTTC.